This T cell receptor beta chain was sequenced during a study of T cells in Graves' hyperthyroidism and ophthalmopathy. Whole-study results and caveats: Through a model of 13 V-J features, ophthalmopathy was separated from stable hyperthyroidism.

This clonotype showed up many times. No antigen is known for it. It was RNA transcripts that yielded the amplified TCR beta CDR3 regions. A set of HTBI primers served as the primers for a first-round RT-PCR of the TCR CDR3. One entry per CDR3 protein, called by TCRdb with MiXCR from the multiplex PCR reads. Counted here are approximately 500,000 distinct CDR3 sequences, more than 45% occurring once; the ten biggest clones make up around 8%. These patients, aged 18 to 65, had recently diagnosed hyperthyroidism lasting under 2 months. V shed 3 bases and J shed 7 bases, with 22 bases lying between them. The CDR3 consists of 16 residues. Per germline, CDR1 MNHEY and CDR2 SVGAGI.

The receptor comes from a woman younger than 35 with Graves' hyperthyroidism. The chain combines TRBV6-5 with TRBJ2-7; possibly TRBD1 for D (5 bases). Sequencing was done on a sample of peripheral blood or thyroid tissue (not recorded which). The CDR3 DNA follows: TGTGCCAGCAGTTATAGGACATTGACGGTGCCCTTGGAGCAGTACTTC. Translating gives CASSYRTLTVPLEQYF.